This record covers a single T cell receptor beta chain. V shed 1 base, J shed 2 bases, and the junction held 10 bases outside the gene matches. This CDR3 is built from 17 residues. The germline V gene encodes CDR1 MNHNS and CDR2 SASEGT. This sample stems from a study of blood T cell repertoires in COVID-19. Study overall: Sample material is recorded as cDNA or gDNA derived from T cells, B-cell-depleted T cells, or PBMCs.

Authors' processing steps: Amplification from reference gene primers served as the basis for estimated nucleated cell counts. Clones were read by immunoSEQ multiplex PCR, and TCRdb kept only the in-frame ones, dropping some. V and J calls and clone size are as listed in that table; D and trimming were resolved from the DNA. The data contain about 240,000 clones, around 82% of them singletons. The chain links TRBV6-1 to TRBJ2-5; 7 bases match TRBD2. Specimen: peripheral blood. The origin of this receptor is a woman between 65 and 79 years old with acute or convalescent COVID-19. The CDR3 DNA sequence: TGTGCCAGCAGTGAAGTCAGGAGCGGGGCATTTCAAGAGACCCAGTACTTC. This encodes CASSEVRSGAFQETQYF.